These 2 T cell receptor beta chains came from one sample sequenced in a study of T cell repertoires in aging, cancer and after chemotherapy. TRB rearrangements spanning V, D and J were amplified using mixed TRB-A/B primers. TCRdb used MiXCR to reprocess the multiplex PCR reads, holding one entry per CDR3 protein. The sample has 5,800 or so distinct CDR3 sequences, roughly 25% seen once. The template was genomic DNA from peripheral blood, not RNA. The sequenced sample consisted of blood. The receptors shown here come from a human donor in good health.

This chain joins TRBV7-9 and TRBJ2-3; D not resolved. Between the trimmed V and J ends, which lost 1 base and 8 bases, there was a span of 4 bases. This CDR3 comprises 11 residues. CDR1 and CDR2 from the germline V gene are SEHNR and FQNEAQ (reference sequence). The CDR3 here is CASSLGGTQYF. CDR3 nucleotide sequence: TGTGCCAGCAGCTTAGGGGGTACGCAGTATTTT.

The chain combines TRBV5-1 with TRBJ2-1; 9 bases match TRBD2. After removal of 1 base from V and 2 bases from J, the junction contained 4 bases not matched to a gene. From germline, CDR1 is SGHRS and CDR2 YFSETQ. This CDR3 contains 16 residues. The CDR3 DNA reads TGCGCCAGCAGCTTGAGTGGCGGGGGGGCCTACAATGAGCAGTTCTTC. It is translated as CASSLSGGGAYNEQFF.